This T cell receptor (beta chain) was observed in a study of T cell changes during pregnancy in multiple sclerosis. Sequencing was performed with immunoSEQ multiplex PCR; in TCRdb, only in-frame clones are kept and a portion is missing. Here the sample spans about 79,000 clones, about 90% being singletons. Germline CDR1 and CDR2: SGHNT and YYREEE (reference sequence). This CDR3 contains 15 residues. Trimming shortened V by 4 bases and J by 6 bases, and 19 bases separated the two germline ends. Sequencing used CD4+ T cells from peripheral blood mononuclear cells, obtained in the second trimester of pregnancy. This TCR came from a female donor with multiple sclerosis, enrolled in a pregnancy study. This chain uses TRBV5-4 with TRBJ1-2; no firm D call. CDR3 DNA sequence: TGTGCCAGCAGCCCACCTGGGAGGGAAACCAATGGCTACACCTTC. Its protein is CASSPPGRETNGYTF.